The clone carrying this T cell receptor (beta chain) is medium-sized. The antigen is undetermined. These data belong to a study of spatial heterogeneity in lung cancer. Time point: sample taken at primary tumor resection. Study outcomes and limitations: Tracking of tumor mutation counts was seen in expanded intratumoral alpha and beta TCR counts.

This CDR3 has 14 residues. CDR1 and CDR2 (germline): DFQATT, SNEGSKA (reference sequence). V was clipped by 3 bases and J by 8 bases, with 18 bases between them. TCRdb reprocessed the 5' RACE reads with MiXCR, giving one entry per CDR3 protein. The sample yields about 990 distinct CDR3 sequences, approximately 11% seen once. This TCR derives from a male donor with early-stage non-small cell lung cancer. The J gene is TRBJ2-3, the V gene TRBV20-1, with D tentatively TRBD1 or TRBD2 (6 bases each). The sequences come from lung tumor tissue, collected at surgery. CDR3 amino acids: CSASITGASGTQYF. The CDR3 DNA is TGCAGTGCTAGTATCACGGGGGCGTCCGGTACGCAGTATTTT.